These 32 T cell receptor beta chains came from one sample sequenced in a study of T-cell reconstitution after alpha-beta-depleted transplantation in children. Researchers prepared the TCRbeta library using unique molecular identifiers, the study reports. TCRdb used MiXCR to reprocess the PCR reads, holding one entry per CDR3 protein. This sample has some 600,000 distinct CDR3 sequences; 10% to 15% occur once, and the top ten carry about 2%. Source: PBMCs, mostly from graft donor cells, taken 360 days after TCRalphabeta/CD19-depleted stem cell transplant. Receptors originate from a male patient under 18 who had a stem cell transplant for acute myeloid leukemia, so the T cells may come from the graft donor.

This clonotype has a count of ten or more. The CDR3 loop is CASSPNIWLTYNEQFF. The CDR3 coding sequence is TGCGCCAGCAGCCCGAACATCTGGCTCACCTACAATGAGCAGTTCTTC. The chain employs TRBV4-3 and TRBJ2-1; D gene unclear. The germline V gene encodes CDR1 LGHNA and CDR2 YSLEER. There are 16 residues in the CDR3. V lost 4 bases and J 2 bases, leaving 15 bases between the germline ends.

This clonotype was picked up a small number of times. V is TRBV14 and J is TRBJ2-5; D unclear. Germline V CDR1 and CDR2: SGHDN, FVKESK. Trimming cost V 4 bases and J 5 bases, with 11 bases left between them. The CDR3 runs to 13 residues. In DNA form, the CDR3 reads TGTGCCAGCAGCCTAGAAACCCCGGAGACCCAGTACTTC. Protein product: CASSLETPETQYF.

Many counts were recorded for this clonotype. The J gene is TRBJ2-1, the V gene TRBV20-1, with 10 bases matching TRBD2. This CDR3 has 14 amino acids. Trimming at V came to 6 bases and at J to 9 bases, leaving 11 bases not matched to a gene. Germline V gene sequence: CDR1 DFQATT, CDR2 SNEGSKA (reference sequence). CDR3 loop: CSAHPGLALGEQFF. For the CDR3, the DNA is TGCAGTGCCCATCCGGGACTAGCGTTGGGTGAGCAGTTCTTC.

V gene TRBV6-4 combines with J gene TRBJ2-7, with a weak D call TRBD2 (5 bases). The V end was cut by 3 bases, the J end by 3 bases, with 9 bases between. This CDR3 is 13 amino acids long. CDR1 and CDR2 (germline): MRHNA, SNTAGT. CDR3: CASSESGSYEQYF. In nucleotides, the CDR3 is TGTGCCAGCAGTGAAAGTGGGAGCTACGAGCAGTACTTC.

The sample holds a few counts of this clonotype. V gene TRBV28 combines with J gene TRBJ2-7; the D gene is possibly TRBD1 (6 bases). The germline V gene encodes CDR1 MDHEN and CDR2 SYDVKM. V lost 8 bases and J 7 bases, leaving 21 bases between the germline ends. The CDR3 totals 14 residues. The CDR3 here is CASGVGTTIREQYF. The DNA for the CDR3 is TGTGCCAGCGGGGTCGGGACAACCATTAGGGAGCAGTACTTC.

This clonotype has more than one count but fewer than ten. V usage is TRBV28 and J usage is TRBJ2-1; 7 bases are shared with TRBD2. The CDR3 totals 18 residues. CDR1 is MDHEN and CDR2 is SYDVKM in the germline V gene. Trimming removed 5 bases from V and 6 bases from J; junction bases left unmatched: 19. The CDR3 nucleotides read TGTGCCAGCAGTAATACCGGGGGAGGGCACATTACTAGCAATGAGCAGTTCTTC. Translated, it gives CASSNTGGGHITSNEQFF.

This clonotype came up many times. The chain couples TRBV6-1 to TRBJ2-1; 8 bases are shared with TRBD2. Germline trimming cut 1 base from V and 4 bases from J; bases unmatched to any gene: 3. This CDR3 is 15 amino acids long. Germline values: CDR1 MNHNS, CDR2 SASEGT. DNA for the CDR3: TGTGCCAGCAGTGAAGACAGCGGGAGATACAATGAGCAGTTCTTC. Amino acids: CASSEDSGRYNEQFF.

At least ten counts were recorded for this clonotype. The V gene is TRBV5-1, the J gene TRBJ2-3, with 11 bases identical to TRBD2. Germline values: CDR1 SGHRS, CDR2 YFSETQ. The CDR3 is made up of 17 amino acids. V was pared by 4 bases and J by 2 bases, with 9 bases of the junction left unmatched. CDR3 residues: CASSPLSSGRNTDTQYF. The CDR3 DNA follows: TGCGCCAGCAGCCCCCTGTCTAGCGGGAGGAACACAGATACGCAGTATTTT.

In its sample, this clonotype was seen a few times. V and J are TRBV5-1 and TRBJ2-1; tentatively, D is TRBD2 (6 bases). The germline V and J ends were trimmed by 3 bases and 0 bases, with 7 bases remaining between them. The CDR3 is 14 residues long. Germline V gene lookup returns CDR1 SGHRS and CDR2 YFSETQ. The CDR3 reads CASSSDYSYNEQFF. Here the CDR3 DNA reads TGCGCCAGCAGCTCGGACTACTCCTACAATGAGCAGTTCTTC. Based on the CDR3 plus reference TRBV5-1 and TRBJ2-1, the full variable domain is KAGVTQTPRYLIKTRGQQVTLSCSPISGHRSVSWYQQTPGQGLQFLFEYFSETQRNKGNFPGRFSGRQFSNSRSEMNVSTLELGDSALYLCASSSDYSYNEQFFGPGTRLTVL.

This clonotype was recorded a few times. This chain uses TRBV6-2 or TRBV6-3 with TRBJ2-2, with TRBD1 matching 10 bases. CDR1 and CDR2 from the germline V gene are MNHEY and SVGEGT. The CDR3 length is 15 residues. With 4 bases clipped from V and 5 bases from J, the junction kept 4 bases outside the gene matches. This chain's CDR3 is CASSSGQGETGELFF. The CDR3 nucleotides read TGTGCCAGCAGTTCCGGACAGGGGGAGACCGGGGAGCTGTTTTTT.

This clonotype was counted only a few times. The chain employs TRBV11-2 and TRBJ2-2; D gene unclear. Trimming removed 6 bases at V and 13 bases at J, with 12 bases between. The CDR3 loop spans 11 amino acids. Looked up from germline, CDR1 is SGHAT and CDR2 is FQNNGV. The CDR3 nucleotides read TGTGCCAGCAGTCACGGGTCAGGGCTGTTTTTT. Amino acids: CASSHGSGLFF.

This clonotype has more than one count but fewer than ten. This chain links TRBV7-6 with TRBJ2-7; 10 bases fit TRBD1. The germline CDR1 and CDR2 sequences are SGHVS and FNYEAQ. The junction had 5 bases not matched to a gene; V was cut back by 2 bases and J by 4 bases. The CDR3 length is 15 residues. Here the CDR3 reads CASSLSDRGHYEQYF. CDR3 coding DNA: TGTGCCAGCAGCTTATCAGACAGGGGGCATTACGAGCAGTACTTC. Full variable domain (rest looked up from reference TRBV7-6 and TRBJ2-7): GAGVSQSPRYKVTKRGQDVALRCDPISGHVSLYWYRQALGQGPEFLTYFNYEAQQDKSGLPNDRFSAERPEGSISTLTIQRTEQRDSAMYRCASSLSDRGHYEQYFGPGTRLTVT.

The chain uses TRBV20-1 and TRBJ2-3; 14 bases agree with TRBD2. The V and J ends lost 3 bases and 2 bases, in that order; junction bases with no gene match: 7. Looked up from germline, CDR1 is DFQATT and CDR2 is SNEGSKA (reference sequence). The CDR3 has 17 residues. The CDR3 loop reads CSASDGLAGGFTDTQYF. CDR3 coding DNA: TGCAGTGCTAGCGACGGACTAGCGGGGGGATTCACAGATACGCAGTATTTT.

The rearrangement joins TRBV7-6 to TRBJ1-4, with D unresolved. The V end was cut by 5 bases, the J end by 7 bases, with 14 bases between. CDR1 and CDR2 from the germline V gene are SGHVS and FNYEAQ. CDR3 size: 14 residues. The CDR3 nucleotides are TGTGCCAGCAGCCCAGTCCCCGGCCCTGAAAAACTGTTTTTT. Amino acids: CASSPVPGPEKLFF. The complete variable domain, with remaining parts taken from reference TRBV7-6 and TRBJ1-4, reads GAGVSQSPRYKVTKRGQDVALRCDPISGHVSLYWYRQALGQGPEFLTYFNYEAQQDKSGLPNDRFSAERPEGSISTLTIQRTEQRDSAMYRCASSPVPGPEKLFFGSGTQLSVL.

There are many counts of this clonotype. The chain uses TRBV20-1 and TRBJ2-1; 13 bases fit TRBD2. This CDR3 contains 15 residues. After removal of 3 bases from V and 8 bases from J, the junction contained 7 bases not matched to a gene. Germline lookup yields CDR1 DFQATT and CDR2 SNEGSKA (reference sequence). This chain's CDR3 is CSASATSGRGYEQFF. For the CDR3, the DNA is TGCAGTGCTAGCGCAACTAGCGGGAGGGGGTATGAGCAGTTCTTC.

The rearrangement joins TRBV6-9 to TRBJ2-7; possibly TRBD2 for D (5 bases). The CDR3 spans 14 residues. CDR1 and CDR2 from the germline V gene are MNHGY and SVAAGI. Trimming stripped 4 bases from V and 9 bases from J, with 19 bases between. CDR3 DNA sequence: TGTGCCAGCAGTTTCCACGATGGAGGAATCGGGCAGTACTTC. As protein: CASSFHDGGIGQYF.

J is TRBJ2-7 and V is TRBV27; weak D call: TRBD2 (5 bases). Germline values: CDR1 MNHEY, CDR2 SMNVEV (reference sequence). This CDR3 is built from 17 residues. The V and J ends lost 0 bases and 5 bases respectively, with 20 bases between them. The CDR3 spells CASSLSPMPGFAHEQYF. The CDR3 DNA is TGTGCCAGCAGTTTATCGCCCATGCCGGGGTTCGCGCACGAGCAGTACTTC.

This chain uses TRBV7-9 with TRBJ1-2; D is unresolved. Germline V CDR1 and CDR2: SEHNR, FQNEAQ (reference sequence). The CDR3 has 12 residues. V was shortened by 0 bases and J by 6 bases, with 5 bases between the two germline ends. Here the CDR3 reads CASSLAWHGYTF. As DNA, the CDR3 is TGTGCCAGCAGCTTAGCGTGGCATGGCTACACCTTC.

CDR3 sequence: CASSQLGRNEQFF. The CDR3 region has the DNA TGCGCCAGCAGCCAATTAGGACGCAATGAGCAGTTCTTC. V is TRBV4-3 and J is TRBJ2-1; D is unresolved. Deletions cut 2 bases from V and 6 bases from J, with 8 bases between. The length of the CDR3 is 13 residues. Germline CDR1 LGHNA, CDR2 YSLEER.

This clonotype was observed a single time. The junction differs from germline at one of its ends, possibly a read error. V usage is TRBV2 and J usage is TRBJ2-3, with D tentatively TRBD2 (6 bases). There are 14 residues in the CDR3. Germline loops: CDR1 SNHLY, CDR2 FYNNEI. The CDR3 DNA sequence: TGTGCCTGCAGTGAGGACTATCGCACAGATACGCAGTATTTT. Translation: CACSEDYRTDTQYF.

This clonotype was counted many times. This rearrangement joins TRBV9 to TRBJ2-2, with 8 bases that match TRBD2. Germline CDR1 reads SGDLS; CDR2 reads YYNGEE. The ends lost 4 bases at V and 5 bases at J; junction bases unmatched: 7. The CDR3 length is 15 residues. CDR3 coding DNA: TGTGCCAGCAGCCCCCGACTAGCGTCAACCGGGGAGCTGTTTTTT. Its translation is CASSPRLASTGELFF.

The V gene is TRBV6-2 or TRBV6-3, the J gene TRBJ2-1, with 8 bases identical to TRBD2. V lost 0 bases, J lost 6 bases, and 4 bases stayed unmatched. CDR3 length: 15 residues. CDR1 is MNHEY, CDR2 SVGEGT, per germline. In nucleotides, the CDR3 is TGTGCCAGCAGTTACTCGTGGACTAGCCCCAATGAGCAGTTCTTC. Translating it yields CASSYSWTSPNEQFF.

The sample holds a few counts of this clonotype. V usage is TRBV28 and J usage is TRBJ2-4; 9 bases align to TRBD2. Losses at the gene ends were 7 bases for V and 7 bases for J; bases not matched to a gene: 8. Germline V lookup: CDR1 MDHEN, CDR2 SYDVKM. The CDR3 contains 14 residues. This chain's CDR3 is CASTWGGRANIQYF. Written as DNA, the CDR3 is TGTGCCAGCACCTGGGGCGGGAGGGCCAACATTCAGTACTTC.

This clonotype appeared many times. The genes are TRBV27 and TRBJ2-1, with TRBD2 matching 9 bases. This CDR3 is 15 amino acids long. Trimming took 5 bases from V and 6 from J; bases not matched to a gene: 8. Looked up from germline, CDR1 is MNHEY and CDR2 is SMNVEV (reference sequence). As DNA, the CDR3 is TGTGCCAGCAGTCCCATAGCGGGAGCTGGCAATGAGCAGTTCTTC. It is translated as CASSPIAGAGNEQFF.

This clonotype was picked up a small number of times. V and J are TRBV5-5 and TRBJ2-1, with 12 bases lining up with TRBD2. Germline values: CDR1 SGHKS, CDR2 YYEKEE (reference sequence). After removal of 0 bases from V and 2 bases from J, the junction contained 6 bases not matched to a gene. This CDR3 has 18 residues. The CDR3 DNA reads as TGTGCCAGCAGCTTGGGACTAGCGGGGGCCGGGGCCTACAATGAGCAGTTCTTC. Protein: CASSLGLAGAGAYNEQFF. The full variable domain, with the rest looked up from reference TRBV5-5 and TRBJ2-1, is DAGVTQSPTHLIKTRGQQVTLRCSPISGHKSVSWYQQVLGQGPQFIFQYYEKEERGRGNFPDRFSARQFPNYSSELNVNALLLGDSALYLCASSLGLAGAGAYNEQFFGPGTRLTVL.

This clonotype was detected ten times or more. The chain links TRBV28 to TRBJ2-1, with 11 bases lining up with TRBD2. The CDR3 totals 15 residues. The J segment lost 10 bases and the V segment lost 7 bases, leaving 12 bases of the junction unmatched. Germline V lookup: CDR1 MDHEN, CDR2 SYDVKM. The CDR3 nucleotides read TGTGCCAGCACCACTCCGGCTAGCGGGAGGCAAGAGCAGTTCTTC. Encoded protein: CASTTPASGRQEQFF.

V usage is TRBV6-2 or TRBV6-3 and J usage is TRBJ2-5; D gene ambiguous. The CDR3 has 14 amino acids. The germline V gene encodes CDR1 MNHEY and CDR2 SVGEGT. Trimming pared 2 bases from V and 3 bases from J, leaving 10 bases between. The CDR3 DNA sequence: TGTGCCAGCAGTTACGGTCCGAAGGAAGAGACCCAGTACTTC. This translates into CASSYGPKEETQYF.

V usage is TRBV3-1 and J usage is TRBJ2-7; D may match TRBD1 or TRBD2 (5 bases each). Germline CDR1 LGHDT, CDR2 YNNKEL (reference sequence). This CDR3 has 13 amino acids. V was trimmed by 1 base and J by 7 bases, leaving 11 bases between them. CDR3 in DNA: TGTGCCAGCAGCCAAGGGACTGGGACGGAGCAGTACTTC. It yields the protein CASSQGTGTEQYF.

This clonotype was seen only a few times. The CDR3 coding sequence is TGTGCCAGCAGCCAAATGAGGACAGGGGGACTCCTCGGCCTGGGCTCCTACGAGCAGTACTTC. Translation: CASSQMRTGGLLGLGSYEQYF. The V and J genes are TRBV13 and TRBJ2-7, with TRBD1 matching 10 bases. CDR1 is PRHDT and CDR2 is FYEKMQ in the germline V gene (reference sequence). V lost 5 bases to trimming and J lost 0 bases; unmatched junction nucleotides: 22. This CDR3 region has 21 residues. Based on the CDR3 plus reference TRBV13 and TRBJ2-7, the full variable domain is AAGVIQSPRHLIKEKRETATLKCYPIPRHDTVYWYQQGPGQDPQFLISFYEKMQSDKGSIPDRFSAQQFSDYHSELNMSSLELGDSALYFCASSQMRTGGLLGLGSYEQYFGPGTRLTVT.

This clonotype showed up many times. The chain joins TRBV6-2 or TRBV6-3 to TRBJ2-7; D remains ambiguous. Germline V gene data show CDR1 as MNHEY and CDR2 as SVGEGT. Trimming took off 5 bases at V and 2 bases at J, with 16 bases between the two ends. CDR3 length equals 15 residues. This CDR3 is CASSPLRAPAYEQYF. The DNA of the CDR3 is TGTGCCAGCAGTCCTCTACGGGCCCCCGCCTACGAGCAGTACTTC.

This clonotype was seen a handful of times. The chain has TRBV27 and TRBJ2-2, with 7 bases lining up with TRBD1. The CDR3 is 16 amino acids. The V gene's germline CDR1 is MNHEY and CDR2 SMNVEV (reference sequence). V was clipped by 5 bases and J by 0 bases; unmatched bases: 6. DNA for the CDR3: TGTGCCAGCAGTACCTGGACAGGCCCGAACACCGGGGAGCTGTTTTTT. Translation gives CASSTWTGPNTGELFF.

This clonotype appeared many times. The chain is built from TRBV20-1 and TRBJ2-5; 7 bases align to TRBD2. The CDR3 loop spans 10 amino acids. V trimming: 5 bases; J trimming: 14 bases; junction bases outside the gene matches: 8. The germline gives CDR1 DFQATT, CDR2 SNEGSKA (reference sequence). The CDR3 spells CSAALAAPYF. CDR3 sequence (DNA): TGCAGTGCTGCTCTAGCGGCCCCCTACTTC.